A single T cell receptor beta chain is shown here with its context. This record comes from a study of blood T cell repertoires in COVID-19. The CDR3 is 13 residues long. The germline V gene has CDR1 MNHEY and CDR2 SVGAGI. Trimming took 11 bases from V and 4 from J, leaving 18 bases between them. The table came from immunoSEQ multiplex PCR; TCRdb's copy has only in-frame clones and leaves some out. Of tens of thousands of clones listed, under 85% are singletons. The sample was peripheral blood. V is TRBV6-5 and J is TRBJ2-7; possible D gene TRBD1, 6 bases. The TCR was taken from a woman at least 80 years old with acute or convalescent COVID-19. CDR3 sequence reads: CASARDTQYEQYF. CDR3 nucleotides: TGTGCCTCAGCCCGGGACACCCAATACGAGCAGTACTTC.